Listed below are T cell receptor beta chains from one sample, sequenced in a study of blood T cells in healthy people across ages. One entry per CDR3 protein, called by TCRdb with MiXCR from the 5' RACE reads. The top ten hold over 15% of the sample, which has about 650,000 distinct CDR3 sequences, about a third seen once. The sequenced sample was blood. These receptors all stem from a woman of 80 years or more in good health. Both conserved end residues are part of each CDR3.

TRBV6-5	14	TRBJ1-5	CASSYGVSDQPQHF
TRBV19	14	TRBJ1-1	CASTRQGRGTEAFF
TRBV19	15	TRBJ2-7	CASSIETLAGYEQYF
TRBV20-1	14	TRBJ2-7	CSARVAGGVNEQYF
TRBV11-1	14	TRBJ1-1	CASSLGPANTEAFF
TRBV4-1	17	TRBJ1-2	CASSQVGLGRDFYGYTF
TRBV3-1	16	TRBJ2-5	CASSQGLTGREETQYF
TRBV27	17	TRBJ1-2	CASSSPGATVNFYGYTF
TRBV30	13	TRBJ2-3	CAWSRGSVDTLYF
TRBV18	14	TRBJ2-1	CASSPPGTGYEQFF
TRBV6-5	15	TRBJ2-5	CASSYSEAPSAAQYF
TRBV4-2	15	TRBJ2-7	CASSQSGGRFYEQYF
TRBV4-2	17	TRBJ1-6	CASSPVSSGTGHSPLHF
TRBV9	13	TRBJ1-1	CASSSESATEAFF
TRBV20-1	15	TRBJ1-4	CSARGRQGGDEKLFF
TRBV19	15	TRBJ2-7	CASSQTPGQGGEQYF
TRBV4-3	15	TRBJ2-7	CASSQDGGPSVEQYF
TRBV6-2/TRBV6-3	14	TRBJ2-5	CASRLRTSQETQYF
TRBV5-6	12	TRBJ2-1	CASSYAGYEQFF
TRBV12-3/TRBV12-4	15	TRBJ2-3	CASSPDRGQGDVQYF
TRBV10-3	13	TRBJ1-5	CAISEAGHQPQHF
TRBV7-9	12	TRBJ1-1	CASSFSGGEAFF
TRBV5-1	14	TRBJ1-5	CASSFGQPNQPQHF
TRBV3-1	14	TRBJ2-1	CASSQKTGGVEQFF
TRBV9	14	TRBJ2-1	CASSVQWGGDEQFF
TRBV9	16	TRBJ2-1	CASRGGGLAGNNEQFF
TRBV7-3	16	TRBJ2-1	CASSSQARTGSNEQFF
TRBV10-3	12	TRBJ1-1	CAISERQTEAFF
TRBV12-3/TRBV12-4	15	TRBJ1-1	CASSPRRGTGGEAFF
TRBV4-2	17	TRBJ2-7	CASSHPGTGGHTYEQYF
TRBV5-5	15	TRBJ1-1	CASSPRGGRDTEAFF
TRBV7-2	16	TRBJ1-1	CASTLRQGAIGAEAFF
TRBV9	14	TRBJ2-5	CASSQVVSTSEQYF
TRBV18	12	TRBJ2-7	CASSLNEGEQYF
TRBV4-2	19	TRBJ2-5	CASSQDLSSPTGYQETQYF
TRBV20-1	11	TRBJ2-7	CSAAAGYEQYF
TRBV5-1	15	TRBJ2-1	CASSLEAGGANEQFF
TRBV6-2/TRBV6-3	14	TRBJ2-3	CATTRGQRGGTQYF
TRBV7-2	13	TRBJ1-6	CASSLGQSSPLHF
TRBV2	14	TRBJ1-2	CASTGGGGNYGYTF
TRBV4-3	14	TRBJ2-7	CASSHYLDRGEQYF
TRBV6-1	14	TRBJ1-6	CASFRRGINSPLHF